The source of this T cell receptor beta chain is a study of CD8+CD57+ T cells in acquired aplastic anemia. Whole-study findings and limits: The same twenty-nine CD8+ CDR3 sequences occurred in patients and in controls.

V dropped 0 bases and J dropped 0 bases, with 5 bases sitting between them. Germline CDR1 GTSNPN, CDR2 SVGIG (reference sequence). This CDR3 is 13 amino acids long. Patients selected for sequencing had displayed CD8+CD57+ cell expansion by flow cytometry. This clonotype has ten or more counts. The antigen remains unidentified. CDR3 and TCR beta VDJ profiling relied on a genomic DNA template. TCRdb recomputed calls from the reads with MiXCR, one row per CDR3 protein. The sample carries roughly 250,000 distinct CDR3 sequences, approximately 79% recorded once. Sequenced input: sorted CD4+, CD8+, or CD8+CD57+ T cells (not recorded which) from PBMCs. This clonotype was obtained from a human donor with aplastic anemia. The rearrangement links TRBV30 to TRBJ1-2, with unresolved D. The DNA for the CDR3 is TGTGCCTGGAGTGTGGCATCTAACTATGGCTACACCTTC. Amino acids: CAWSVASNYGYTF.